One sample yielded the 5 T cell receptor beta chains listed below, sequenced in a study of cytomegalovirus exposure and HLA in healthy donors (TCRdb year 2017). Library construction relied on the immunoSEQ multiplex PCR assay. In TCRdb, the immuneACCESS table is reduced to in-frame sequences with V and J assigned. These tables do not hold every clone; where another copy was compared, an unresolved V gene accounts for under half, and the others remain unexplained. For this sample the table gives some 260,000 clones, of which about 90% were detected only once. About 12% of the sample comes from the top ten. Sequencing was performed on PBMCs. The receptors shown here come from a man younger than 30 in good health and CMV-seropositive.

In the case of this clone: Other DNA sequences in this specimen translate into the identical CDR3. CDR3 sequence (DNA): TGTGCCAGCAGCGACAGGACCAACTATGGCTACACCTTC. As protein: CASSDRTNYGYTF. The gene calls are TRBV7-9 and TRBJ1-2; weak D call: TRBD1 (6 bases). The CDR3 contains 13 residues. Trimming shortened V by 5 bases and J by 2 bases, and 9 bases separated the two germline ends. CDR1 SEHNR and CDR2 FQNEAQ come from the germline V gene (reference sequence).

The table lists this clone with a count of one. The V gene is TRBV2, the J gene TRBJ1-4; D is perhaps TRBD1 (5 bases). The CDR3 has 15 residues. Germline loops: CDR1 SNHLY, CDR2 FYNNEI. With 3 bases removed from V and 7 bases from J, the gap between germline ends came to 15 bases. The CDR3 region has the DNA TGTGCCAGCAGTGAGGGGCGGCAGGGAGGTGAAAAACTGTTTTTT. Protein: CASSEGRQGGEKLFF.

The chain combines TRBV7-2 with TRBJ2-5; D unclear. This CDR3 is 14 amino acids long. Looked up from germline, CDR1 is SGHTA and CDR2 is FQGNSA. The V end lost 1 base, the J end lost 5 bases, and 11 bases lay between the germline ends. As DNA, the CDR3 is TGTGCCAGCAGCTTAGTCCCCGGGTTTGAGACCCAGTACTTC. This sequence encodes CASSLVPGFETQYF.

V gene TRBV7-2 combines with J gene TRBJ1-2; D is ambiguous. The CDR3 contains 14 residues. Deletions cut 5 bases from V and 0 bases from J, with 10 bases between. Germline V CDR1 and CDR2: SGHTA, FQGNSA. The CDR3 nucleotides are TGTGCCAGCAGCCCTGGGTCCGCTAACTATGGCTACACCTTC. Residues: CASSPGSANYGYTF.

This chain links TRBV7-9 with TRBJ2-3; no reliable D call. This CDR3 spans 11 amino acids. Between the trimmed V and J ends, which lost 8 bases and 4 bases, there was a span of 7 bases. Per germline, CDR1 SEHNR and CDR2 FQNEAQ (reference sequence). The CDR3, as DNA: TGTGCCAGCCAGCAGTCAGATACGCAGTATTTT. This encodes CASQQSDTQYF.